These 6 T cell receptor beta chains share one sample of origin, sequenced in a study of blood T cells in healthy people across ages. Combining a sample-barcoded 5' primer with a J-beta primer mix, a second PCR ran for roughly 7 to 11 cycles. In TCRdb, the 5' RACE reads were re-called with MiXCR into one record per CDR3 protein. This table has 550,000 to 600,000 distinct CDR3 sequences, 40% to 50% appearing once. Material: blood. The receptors originated from a man older than 75 in good health.

Worth noting for this clonotype: A much bigger clone sits one base away, suggesting this may be a read error. V is TRBV6-6 and J is TRBJ2-7; the D gene is possibly TRBD1 (6 bases). Germline-derived CDR1 and CDR2 are MNHNY and SVGAGI (reference sequence). This CDR3 is built from 14 residues. Trimming pared 5 bases from V and 0 bases from J, leaving 11 bases between. CDR3 in amino acids: CASSADRTSYEQYF. For the CDR3, the DNA is TGTGCCAGCAGTGCTGACAGGACCTCCTACGAGCAGTACTTC.

This clonotype was observed a handful of times. The chain employs TRBV20-1 and TRBJ2-1, with 10 bases lining up with TRBD2. The CDR3 is 15 residues long. After removal of 7 bases from V and 0 bases from J, the junction contained 6 bases not matched to a gene. CDR1 is DFQATT and CDR2 is SNEGSKA in the germline V gene (reference sequence). The CDR3 protein is CSVSGGASSYNEQFF. The CDR3 nucleotides read TGCAGTGTAAGCGGGGGGGCAAGCTCCTACAATGAGCAGTTCTTC.

This clonotype has ten or more counts. The chain recombines TRBV9 with TRBJ2-1, with TRBD2 matching 9 bases. The CDR3 spans 14 residues. In germline, CDR1 is SGDLS, CDR2 YYNGEE. V lost 4 bases and J lost 5; bases outside the gene matches: 4. DNA of the CDR3: TGTGCCAGCAGCCCGGGACTAGCCAACAATGAGCAGTTCTTC. It yields the protein CASSPGLANNEQFF.

V and J are TRBV20-1 and TRBJ1-5, with D possibly TRBD1 on 6 matching bases. Per germline, CDR1 DFQATT and CDR2 SNEGSKA (reference sequence). This CDR3 contains 14 residues. Between the trimmed V and J ends, which lost 5 bases and 0 bases, there was a span of 11 bases. CDR3 sequence: CSAEDRFSNQPQHF. The CDR3 coding sequence is TGCAGTGCTGAGGACAGATTTAGCAATCAGCCCCAGCATTTT.

This clonotype was observed a few times. The V gene is TRBV10-3, the J gene TRBJ1-1; TRBD1 aligns across 9 bases. Germline CDR1 and CDR2: ENHRY and SYGVKD. V gave up 3 bases and J gave up 3 bases; unmatched junction bases: 5. The CDR3 consists of 15 residues. In DNA form, the CDR3 reads TGTGCCATCAGTGACCCGGGACAGGGACACACTGAAGCTTTCTTT. Protein sequence: CAISDPGQGHTEAFF.

Ten or more counts support this clonotype. The V and J genes are TRBV6-6 and TRBJ2-3, with 15 bases identical to TRBD2. Trimming took 6 bases from V and 3 from J; bases not matched to a gene: 1. The CDR3 totals 15 residues. Germline V gene data show CDR1 as MNHNY and CDR2 as SVGAGI (reference sequence). The CDR3 spells CASSGTSGGTDTQYF. The CDR3 bases are TGTGCCAGCAGCGGGACTAGCGGGGGGACAGATACGCAGTATTTT.